This entry concerns a single T cell receptor beta chain. The antigen is unknown. These data belong to a study of CD8+ T cells in alopecia areata. Whole-study context: A regimen of oral tofacitinib, 5 to 10 mg twice daily, was given to treated patients.

cDNA reverse transcribed from extracted RNA served as the sequencing template. Only in-frame clones appear in the TCRdb table, and some are missing; sequencing was by immunoSEQ multiplex PCR. The sample carries 11,000 or so clones, approximately 60% recorded once. Study-level results: Scalp sample sequencing also detects resident alphabeta T cells of normal skin.

The study team obtained lesional scalp punch biopsies and peripheral blood from alopecia areata patients. The sample taken for sequencing was skin. The receptor was derived from a human donor with alopecia areata.

CDR3 DNA: TGTGCCAGCACGCCACTAGGGAGAAAACAATTGAATGAGCAGTTCTTC. It codes for CASTPLGRKQLNEQFF. This rearrangement joins TRBV5-6 to TRBJ2-1; possible D gene TRBD2, 5 bases. Trimming took 6 bases from V and 7 from J, leaving 23 bases between them. The germline V gene encodes CDR1 SGHDT and CDR2 YYEEEE. The length of the CDR3 is 16 residues.